The rows below give T cell receptor beta chains drawn from one sample of a study of blood T cell repertoires in COVID-19. Using immunoSEQ multiplex PCR, the repertoire was profiled, and TCRdb retains in-frame clones only, with some absent. This sample yields 150,000 to 250,000 clones, of which 87% are seen a single time; around 2% belongs to the top ten. The sample consisted of PBMCs or T cells enriched from blood (not recorded which). All receptors come from a woman between 25 and 40 years old who had recovered from COVID-19. The CDR3 runs from the conserved cysteine through the conserved F or W. The D gene is left open where the match is weak. Clone size, where shown, is once, few, many, or a class for clones that have expanded.

TGTGCCAGCTCTTCCGTAGCGGGGTACACAGATACGCAGTATTTT,CASSSVAGYTDTQYF,NA,TRBJ2-3,TRBD2,TRBV6-5
TGTGCCAGCAGCTTAGGGTTAGCGGGGGGGCAAGAGACCCAGTACTTC,CASSLGLAGGQETQYF,NA,TRBJ2-5,TRBD2,TRBV7-2
TGCGCCTCCAAGGTGGCAGGGGGCAGTCGGGAAGCTTTCTTT,CASKVAGGSREAFF,NA,TRBJ1-1,TRBD1,TRBV5-1
TGTGCCAGCAGCCCGACAGGAGCGAACACTGAAGCTTTCTTT,CASSPTGANTEAFF,NA,TRBJ1-1,NA,TRBV7-3
TGTGCCAGCAGCTGGCCTGGCGGGGGGGGCCTTGGAGAGCAGTACTTC,CASSWPGGGGLGEQYF,NA,TRBJ2-7,TRBD2,TRBV5-4
TGTGCCAGCAGTCCATCCTACAATGAGCAGTTCTTC,CASSPSYNEQFF,NA,TRBJ2-1,NA,TRBV27
TGCGCCAGCAGACTTCCGCCTGGAAACACCATATATTTT,CASRLPPGNTIYF,NA,TRBJ1-3,NA,TRBV5-1
TGTGCCAGCAGTCGACAGGGGGCTGATGGCTACACCTTC,CASSRQGADGYTF,NA,TRBJ1-2,TRBD1,TRBV12-3/TRBV12-4
TGTGCCATCAGTGACCATCCGGACAGGGGGCGAATTGAAGCTTTCTTT,CAISDHPDRGRIEAFF,NA,TRBJ1-1,TRBD1,TRBV10-3
TGCGCCAGCAGCCATGGAGACCTAAGCACTGAAGCTTTCTTT,CASSHGDLSTEAFF,NA,TRBJ1-1,NA,TRBV4-1
TGTGCCAGTAGTATCGGGACAGCCGGCCGGGCCCAGTACTTC,CASSIGTAGRAQYF,NA,TRBJ2-5,TRBD1,TRBV19
TGTGCCAGCAGCTCATCGGGGACTAGAACGCAAGAGACCCAGTACTTC,CASSSSGTRTQETQYF,NA,TRBJ2-5,TRBD2,TRBV7-9
TGTGCCAGCAGGAATGGACTAGCGGATCAAGAGACCCAGTACTTC,CASRNGLADQETQYF,NA,TRBJ2-5,TRBD2,TRBV27
TGTGCCAGCATAATGAGCGGCCCTTCCTACAATGAGCAGTTCTTC,CASIMSGPSYNEQFF,once,TRBJ2-1,NA,TRBV2
TGTGCCAGCAGCTCCAACGGACTAGCGGGAGCTGCGGATACGCAGTATTTT,CASSSNGLAGAADTQYF,NA,TRBJ2-3,TRBD2,TRBV7-3
TGTGCCAGTAGTATACCGGGACTCACAGATACGCAGTATTTT,CASSIPGLTDTQYF,NA,TRBJ2-3,NA,TRBV19
TGTGCCAGCAGTCCACAGGGGGGTGGCACAGATACGCAGTATTTT,CASSPQGGGTDTQYF,NA,TRBJ2-3,TRBD1,TRBV28
TGTGCCAGCAGCAAACTAGCGGACCTAGCCAAAAACATTCAGTACTTC,CASSKLADLAKNIQYF,NA,TRBJ2-4,TRBD2,TRBV11-2
TGTGCCAGCAGCGCCCCAGGACTTAACACCGGGGAGCTGTTTTTT,CASSAPGLNTGELFF,NA,TRBJ2-2,NA,TRBV7-3
TGTGCCAGCAGCTTAGTTCTGGGGGGTGAAAAACTGTTTTTT,CASSLVLGGEKLFF,NA,TRBJ1-4,NA,TRBV11-2
TGTGCCACCAGTGATTTCGGGACAACGCAGTATTTT,CATSDFGTTQYF,NA,TRBJ2-3,NA,TRBV24-1
TGTGCCAGCAGCAAAACAACCCAGGGTGTAAATCAGCCCCAGCATTTT,CASSKTTQGVNQPQHF,NA,TRBJ1-5,NA,TRBV21-1
TGCGCCAGCAGCATTAGCGGGGGATTAGCCAAAAACATTCAGTACTTC,CASSISGGLAKNIQYF,NA,TRBJ2-4,TRBD2,TRBV5-1
TGTGCCAGCAGCCGCGGACAGCCGGGCTACACCTTC,CASSRGQPGYTF,NA,TRBJ1-2,NA,TRBV5-6
TGCGCCAGCAGCCAAGACCCCGGGGCCTACGAGCAGTACTTC,CASSQDPGAYEQYF,NA,TRBJ2-7,NA,TRBV4-1
TGTGCCAGCAGCTTGGACCGCGACAGGGGAAATCAGCCCCAGCATTTT,CASSLDRDRGNQPQHF,NA,TRBJ1-5,TRBD1,TRBV7-9
TGTGCCAGCAGCCAAGATCAGGGCAGGAAGTGGGAGCAGTACTTC,CASSQDQGRKWEQYF,NA,TRBJ2-7,NA,TRBV4-2
TGTGCCAGCAACTTTCAGGGGACGAACACTGAAGCTTTCTTT,CASNFQGTNTEAFF,once,TRBJ1-1,NA,TRBV11-2
TGTGCCAGCAGCTTGAACAGGGGTCGCGAGCAGTACTTC,CASSLNRGREQYF,NA,TRBJ2-7,TRBD1,TRBV5-5
TGCAGTGCTAGTTTGAGCGGCCGAGCCTCTGGAAACACCATATATTTT,CSASLSGRASGNTIYF,NA,TRBJ1-3,NA,TRBV20-1
TGTGCCAGCAGCCCCCCCTGGGGGCAGGGGAACACCGGGGAGCTGTTTTTT,CASSPPWGQGNTGELFF,NA,TRBJ2-2,NA,TRBV4-2
TGTGCCAGCAGCTTGGGCAGCGGAACTTCCTACGAGCAGTACTTC,CASSLGSGTSYEQYF,NA,TRBJ2-7,NA,TRBV5-4
TGTGCCTGGAGTTTTGACAGCAGCAATCAGCCCCAGCATTTT,CAWSFDSSNQPQHF,NA,TRBJ1-5,NA,TRBV30
TGTGCCAGCAGTTTATTTGGGACAGTGTTTGGCGATGAGCAGTTCTTC,CASSLFGTVFGDEQFF,NA,TRBJ2-1,TRBD1,TRBV28
TGTGCCAGCTGCAAAAACCGGGACAGTCAAGAGACCCAGTACTTC,CASCKNRDSQETQYF,NA,TRBJ2-5,TRBD1,TRBV18
TGTGCCAGCAGCGAGAAAGGGGGCGTCGGGGCTTTCTTT,CASSEKGGVGAFF,NA,TRBJ1-1,TRBD1,TRBV6-4
TGTGCCAGCAGCCCGGGACAGGGGGCAGCGGGCACTCAGTTCTTC,CASSPGQGAAGTQFF,NA,TRBJ2-1,TRBD1,TRBV11-3
TGCGCCAGCAGCCCGGAGGTCAGGACAGGGGACACCGGGGAGCTGTTTTTT,CASSPEVRTGDTGELFF,NA,TRBJ2-2,TRBD1,TRBV5-1
TGTGCCAGCAGCCAAGATCGCGGGGGGGAGACCCAGTACTTC,CASSQDRGGETQYF,once,TRBJ2-5,TRBD2,TRBV4-2
TGTGCCAGCAGCGTAGGGCCCGCCGAGGAGCTGTTTTTT,CASSVGPAEELFF,few,TRBJ2-2,NA,TRBV9
TGTGCCAGCAGCTTCAGTCCAGGTTTTAGCTCCTACGAGCAGTACTTC,CASSFSPGFSSYEQYF,NA,TRBJ2-7,NA,TRBV7-8
TGTGCCAGCGGGGGACAGGGAACGACTGAAGCTTTCTTT,CASGGQGTTEAFF,NA,TRBJ1-1,TRBD1,TRBV12-3/TRBV12-4
TGTGCCAGCCAGGGACAAGCGGATGAAAAACTGTTTTTT,CASQGQADEKLFF,NA,TRBJ1-4,NA,TRBV6-5
TGTGCCAGTAGCCTGACTAGCGCGACCTCCTACAATGAGCAGTTCTTC,CASSLTSATSYNEQFF,NA,TRBJ2-1,TRBD2,TRBV19
TGTGCCAGCAGTACTTATGGGGACAGGGTGAGCACAGATACGCAGTATTTT,CASSTYGDRVSTDTQYF,once,TRBJ2-3,TRBD1,TRBV27
TGTGCCAGCAGCCATCGAGGGGGGGCTAACTATGGCTACACCTTC,CASSHRGGANYGYTF,NA,TRBJ1-2,NA,TRBV7-2
TGCGCCAGCAGCCATGGGGCCGCCATCGCTGAAGCTTTCTTT,CASSHGAAIAEAFF,NA,TRBJ1-1,NA,TRBV4-1
TGCAGTGCTAGCGGGGGCTATGGCTACACCTTC,CSASGGYGYTF,NA,TRBJ1-2,NA,TRBV20-1
TGTGCCAGCAGCACGTACTACGGGAAAGAGGAGGAAGCTTTCTTT,CASSTYYGKEEEAFF,once,TRBJ1-1,NA,TRBV7-2
TGTGCTAGCAGCTTGGGGGCAGCGAACTCTGGAAACACCATATATTTT,CASSLGAANSGNTIYF,NA,TRBJ1-3,NA,TRBV7-7
TGTGCCAGCAGCTTGACTAGCGGCTATGATTACGAGCAGTACTTC,CASSLTSGYDYEQYF,NA,TRBJ2-7,TRBD2,TRBV5-4
TGTGCCAGCAGCTCCTCTATCGGGGGCAGGGGGGACTACGAGCAGTACTTC,CASSSSIGGRGDYEQYF,NA,TRBJ2-7,NA,TRBV7-9
TGTGCCATCAGTGAGTCAGGGCAGGGTTTGAACAATGAGCAGTTCTTC,CAISESGQGLNNEQFF,NA,TRBJ2-1,NA,TRBV10-3
TGTGCCAGCAGTGAAGAGACAGGCTATGGCTACACCTTC,CASSEETGYGYTF,few,TRBJ1-2,NA,TRBV2